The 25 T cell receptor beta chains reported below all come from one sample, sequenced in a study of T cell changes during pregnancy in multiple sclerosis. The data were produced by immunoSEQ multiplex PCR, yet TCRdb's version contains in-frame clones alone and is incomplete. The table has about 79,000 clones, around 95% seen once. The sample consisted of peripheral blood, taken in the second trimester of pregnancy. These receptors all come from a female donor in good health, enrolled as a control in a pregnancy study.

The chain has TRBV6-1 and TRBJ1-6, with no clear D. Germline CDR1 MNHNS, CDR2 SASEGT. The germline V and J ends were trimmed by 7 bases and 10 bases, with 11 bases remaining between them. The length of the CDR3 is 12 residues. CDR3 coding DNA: TGTGCCAGCACCGTGAACGGGTCACCCCTCCACTTT. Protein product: CASTVNGSPLHF.

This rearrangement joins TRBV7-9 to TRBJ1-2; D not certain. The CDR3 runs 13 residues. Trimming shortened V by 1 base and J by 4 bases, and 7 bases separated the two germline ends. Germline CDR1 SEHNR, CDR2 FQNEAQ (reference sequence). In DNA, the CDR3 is TGTGCCAGCAGCTTAGACAGCCTCTATGGCTACACCTTC. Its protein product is CASSLDSLYGYTF.

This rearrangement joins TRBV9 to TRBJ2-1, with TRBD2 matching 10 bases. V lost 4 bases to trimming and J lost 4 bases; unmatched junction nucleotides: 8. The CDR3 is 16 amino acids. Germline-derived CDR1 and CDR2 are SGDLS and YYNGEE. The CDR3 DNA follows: TGTGCCAGCAGCATGAGACTAGCGGGCGGTTACAATGAGCAGTTCTTC. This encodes CASSMRLAGGYNEQFF. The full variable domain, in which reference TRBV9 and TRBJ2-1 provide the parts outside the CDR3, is DSGVTQTPKHLITATGQRVTLRCSPRSGDLSVYWYQQSLDQGLQFLIQYYNGEERAKGNILERFSAQQFPDLHSELNLSSLELGDSALYFCASSMRLAGGYNEQFFGPGTRLTVL.

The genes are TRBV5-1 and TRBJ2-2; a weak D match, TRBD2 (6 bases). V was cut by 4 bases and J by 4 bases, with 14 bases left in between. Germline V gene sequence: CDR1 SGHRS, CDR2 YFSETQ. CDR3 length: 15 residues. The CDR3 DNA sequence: TGCGCCAGCAGCGGGCGGGACCAAAGCACCGGGGAGCTGTTTTTT. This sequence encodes CASSGRDQSTGELFF.

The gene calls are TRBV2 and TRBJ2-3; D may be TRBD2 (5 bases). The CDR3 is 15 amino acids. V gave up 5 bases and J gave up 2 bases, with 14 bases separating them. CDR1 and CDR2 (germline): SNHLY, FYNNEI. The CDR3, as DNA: TGTGCCAGCAGTCCTAGGGCGGGTTTCACAGATACGCAGTATTTT. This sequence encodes CASSPRAGFTDTQYF.

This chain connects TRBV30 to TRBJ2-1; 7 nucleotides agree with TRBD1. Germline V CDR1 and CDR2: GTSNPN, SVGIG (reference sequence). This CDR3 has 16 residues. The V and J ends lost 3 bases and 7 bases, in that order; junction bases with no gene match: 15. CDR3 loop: CAWSAMTGQSGNEQFF. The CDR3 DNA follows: TGTGCCTGGAGCGCCATGACAGGGCAGTCGGGGAATGAGCAGTTCTTC.

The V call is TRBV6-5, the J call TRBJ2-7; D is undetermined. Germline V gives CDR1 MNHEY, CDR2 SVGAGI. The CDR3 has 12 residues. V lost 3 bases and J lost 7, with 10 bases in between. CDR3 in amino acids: CASSYTLSEQYF. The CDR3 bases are TGTGCCAGCAGTTATACTCTCTCTGAGCAGTACTTC.

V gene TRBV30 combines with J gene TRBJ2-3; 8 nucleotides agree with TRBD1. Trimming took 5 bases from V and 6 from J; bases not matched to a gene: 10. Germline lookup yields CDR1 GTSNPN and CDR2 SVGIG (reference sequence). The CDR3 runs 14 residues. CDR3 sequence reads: CAWATSRGPDTQYF. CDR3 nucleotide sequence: TGTGCCTGGGCCACTAGCAGGGGGCCGGATACGCAGTATTTT.

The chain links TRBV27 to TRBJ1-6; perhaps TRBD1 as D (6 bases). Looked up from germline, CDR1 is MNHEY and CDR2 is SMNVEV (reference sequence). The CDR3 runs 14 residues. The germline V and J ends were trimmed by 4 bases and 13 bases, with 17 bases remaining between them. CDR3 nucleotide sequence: TGTGCCAGCAGTTGGGGGCAGGGTTACTCTCCCCTCCACTTT. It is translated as CASSWGQGYSPLHF.

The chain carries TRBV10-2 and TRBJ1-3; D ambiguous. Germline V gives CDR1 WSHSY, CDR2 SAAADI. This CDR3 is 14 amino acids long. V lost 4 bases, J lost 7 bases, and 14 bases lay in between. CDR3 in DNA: TGCGCCAGCAGTGCGGGAGCTACGGGGAACACCATATATTTT. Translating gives CASSAGATGNTIYF.

The CDR3 reads CAWSVQLGQYF. The CDR3 DNA is TGTGCCTGGAGTGTACAGTTAGGGCAGTACTTC. J is TRBJ2-7 and V is TRBV30; D unresolved. CDR3 length: 11 residues. The V end was cut by 0 bases, the J end by 9 bases, with 9 bases between. Per germline, CDR1 GTSNPN and CDR2 SVGIG (reference sequence).

The CDR3 DNA is TGCGCCAGCAGCCAAGGGGGACAGGGAAAGGGGCAGCCCCAGCATTTT. Protein product: CASSQGGQGKGQPQHF. This chain joins TRBV4-1 and TRBJ1-5; 9 bases are a match to TRBD1. V shed 1 base, J shed 7 bases, and the junction held 8 bases outside the gene matches. CDR3 length equals 16 residues. CDR1 and CDR2 from the germline V gene are MGHRA and YSYEKL.

DNA for the CDR3: TGTGCCAGCAGCTTAGACGGGGGTCCCTCCTACGAGCAGTACTTC. Translation: CASSLDGGPSYEQYF. This sequence joins TRBV7-8 and TRBJ2-7, with D perhaps matching TRBD2 (6 bases). Germline V lookup: CDR1 SGHVS, CDR2 FQNEAQ. The V end lost 1 base, the J end lost 0 bases, and 10 bases lay between the germline ends. The CDR3 spans 15 residues.

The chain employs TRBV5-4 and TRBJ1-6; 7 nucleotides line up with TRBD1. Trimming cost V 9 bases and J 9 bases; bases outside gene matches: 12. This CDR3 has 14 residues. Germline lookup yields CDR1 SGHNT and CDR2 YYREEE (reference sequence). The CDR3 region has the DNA TGTGCCACGACACAGGGGTTCGGTAGTTCACCCCTCCACTTT. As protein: CATTQGFGSSPLHF.

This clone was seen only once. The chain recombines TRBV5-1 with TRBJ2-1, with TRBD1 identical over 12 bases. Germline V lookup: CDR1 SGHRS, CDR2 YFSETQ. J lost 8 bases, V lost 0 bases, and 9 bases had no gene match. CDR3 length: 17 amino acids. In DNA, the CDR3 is TGCGCCAGCAGCTTGGCCCCGGGACAGGGGGCTGGTGATGAGCAGTTCTTC. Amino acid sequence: CASSLAPGQGAGDEQFF.

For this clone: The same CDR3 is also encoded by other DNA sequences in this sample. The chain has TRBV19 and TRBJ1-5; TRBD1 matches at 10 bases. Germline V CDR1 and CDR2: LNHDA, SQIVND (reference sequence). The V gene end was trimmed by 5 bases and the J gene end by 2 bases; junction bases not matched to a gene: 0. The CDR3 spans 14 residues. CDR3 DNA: TGTGCCAGTAGTGGGACAGGGGGCAATCAGCCCCAGCATTTT. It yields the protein CASSGTGGNQPQHF.

CDR3 sequence reads: CASSVGTGSTDTQYF. CDR3 nucleotide sequence: TGTGCCAGTAGTGTCGGGACAGGTAGCACAGATACGCAGTATTTT. The chain links TRBV19 to TRBJ2-3; 8 nucleotides match TRBD1. V gave up 5 bases and J gave up 0 bases; unmatched junction bases: 4. CDR1 is LNHDA and CDR2 is SQIVND in the germline V gene (reference sequence). The CDR3 totals 15 residues.

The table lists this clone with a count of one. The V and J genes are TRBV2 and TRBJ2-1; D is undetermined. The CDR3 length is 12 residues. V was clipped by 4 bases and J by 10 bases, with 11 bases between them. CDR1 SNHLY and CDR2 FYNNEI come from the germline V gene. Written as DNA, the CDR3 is TGTGCCAGCAGTGTCGGCGCGGAAGAGCAGTTCTTC. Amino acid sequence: CASSVGAEEQFF.

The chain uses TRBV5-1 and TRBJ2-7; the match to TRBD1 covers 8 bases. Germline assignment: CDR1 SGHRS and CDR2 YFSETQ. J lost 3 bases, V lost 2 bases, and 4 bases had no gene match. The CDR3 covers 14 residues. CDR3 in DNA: TGCGCCAGCAGCTTACCGGGACAGGACTACGAGCAGTACTTC. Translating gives CASSLPGQDYEQYF.

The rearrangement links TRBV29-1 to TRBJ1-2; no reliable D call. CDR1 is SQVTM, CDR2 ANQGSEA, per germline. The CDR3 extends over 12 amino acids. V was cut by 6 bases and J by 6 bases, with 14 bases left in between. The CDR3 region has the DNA TGCAGCGTCGCCCGGGGTGCGGATGGCTACACCTTC. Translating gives CSVARGADGYTF.

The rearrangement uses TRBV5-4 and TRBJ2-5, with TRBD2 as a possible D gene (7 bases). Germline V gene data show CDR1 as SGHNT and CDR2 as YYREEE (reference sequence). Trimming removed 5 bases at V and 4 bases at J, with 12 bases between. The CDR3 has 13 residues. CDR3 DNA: TGTGCCAGCAGTCCCGCGGGGGCAGAGACCCAGTACTTC. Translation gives CASSPAGAETQYF.

The CDR3 loop is CASSEGSRDTQYF. DNA for the CDR3: TGTGCCAGCAGTGAAGGATCTAGAGATACGCAGTATTTT. This chain connects TRBV6-1 to TRBJ2-3; D not resolved. Germline V lookup: CDR1 MNHNS, CDR2 SASEGT. CDR3 length equals 13 residues. The V gene lost 1 base and the J gene lost 5 bases, with 7 bases spanning the gap.

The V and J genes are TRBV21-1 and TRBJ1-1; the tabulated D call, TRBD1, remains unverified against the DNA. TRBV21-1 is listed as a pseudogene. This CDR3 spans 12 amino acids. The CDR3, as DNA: TGTGCCAGCAAACCAAAGGGGACTGAAGCTTTCTTT. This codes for CASKPKGTEAFF.

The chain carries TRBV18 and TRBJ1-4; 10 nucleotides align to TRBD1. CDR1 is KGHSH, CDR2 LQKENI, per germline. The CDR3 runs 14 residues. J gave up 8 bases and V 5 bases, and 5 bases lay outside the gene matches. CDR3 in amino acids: CASSAGTGEEKLFF. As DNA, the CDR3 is TGTGCCAGCTCAGCCGGGACAGGGGAAGAAAAACTGTTTTTT.

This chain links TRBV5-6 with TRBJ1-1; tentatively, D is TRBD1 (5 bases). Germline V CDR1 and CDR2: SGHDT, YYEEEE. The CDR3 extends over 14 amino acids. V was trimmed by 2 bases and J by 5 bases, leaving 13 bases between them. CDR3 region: CASSFMRGRTEAFF. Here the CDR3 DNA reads TGTGCCAGCAGCTTTATGCGGGGCAGGACTGAAGCTTTCTTT.